This T cell receptor (beta chain) was identified during a study of T cells in Graves' hyperthyroidism and ophthalmopathy. Trimming cost V 5 bases and J 10 bases; bases outside gene matches: 8. Germline V gene data show CDR1 as DFQATT and CDR2 as SNEGSKA (reference sequence). The CDR3 consists of 14 residues. With duration under 3 months, ophthalmopathy was active: Clinical Activity Score at least 3, NOSPECS at least 4. This clonotype was observed many times. TCR beta CDR3 sequences were amplified from RNA transcripts. HTBI primers were used for first-round RT-PCR of the TCR CDR3. TCRdb reanalysed the multiplex PCR reads using MiXCR and keeps one entry per CDR3 protein. The table records 400,000 or so distinct CDR3 sequences, 14% of them present only once.

The TCR sequence derives from a woman younger than 45 with Graves' ophthalmopathy. The sequencing input was blood. The chain carries TRBV20-1 and TRBJ1-6; 10 nucleotides match TRBD1. CDR3 in amino acids: CSAGGQGSPSPLHF. The CDR3 region has the DNA TGCAGTGCTGGGGGACAGGGGTCTCCGTCACCCCTCCACTTT.